This T cell receptor (beta chain) was captured by sequencing in a study of blood T cell repertoires in COVID-19. In the study overall: Sites across the United States, Italy and Spain contributed samples from acute and convalescent COVID-19. The analysed material was cDNA or gDNA that came from T cells, B-cell-depleted T cells, or PBMCs.

As handled by the study authors: How many nucleated cells were present was estimated from reference gene primer amplification. Only in-frame clones appear in the TCRdb table, and some are missing; sequencing was by immunoSEQ multiplex PCR. The V and J calls and clone size are taken from that table; D and trimming were inferred from the DNA. The data show 110,000 to 150,000 clones, approximately 82% seen once. Sequenced sample: peripheral blood. The clonotype originates from a human donor in a cohort sampled during active COVID-19.

CDR3 sequence (DNA): TGTGCCAGCTCCCACTCAGGGGACGTCGCGATTGAGCAGTTCTTC. This gives the protein CASSHSGDVAIEQFF. The chain uses TRBV28 and TRBJ2-1, with D tentatively TRBD1 (6 bases). Looked up from germline, CDR1 is MDHEN and CDR2 is SYDVKM. This CDR3 spans 15 amino acids. The V gene lost 8 bases and the J gene lost 9 bases, with 23 bases spanning the gap.